The 31 T cell receptor beta chains reported below all come from one sample, sequenced in a study of blood T cell repertoires in COVID-19. Sequencing used immunoSEQ multiplex PCR; TCRdb keeps in-frame clones, though not all of them. The data hold about 210,000 clones, with approximately 90% observed a single time. The sample taken for sequencing was peripheral blood. Receptors originate from a woman aged 40 to 50 with acute or convalescent COVID-19.

This clone occurred once. The genes are TRBV19 and TRBJ2-1, with 11 bases aligning to TRBD2. This CDR3 region has 15 residues. J gave up 6 bases and V 3 bases, and 4 bases lay outside the gene matches. Germline values: CDR1 LNHDA, CDR2 SQIVND (reference sequence). CDR3 in amino acids: CASSIVAGGGNEQFF. The CDR3 DNA reads TGTGCCAGTAGTATCGTAGCGGGGGGGGGCAATGAGCAGTTCTTC.

V and J are TRBV15 and TRBJ1-5; 11 bases match TRBD1. Unmatched junction bases numbered 17, after V lost 2 bases and J lost 2 bases. The length of the CDR3 is 21 residues. Germline V lookup: CDR1 LNHNV, CDR2 YYDKDF (reference sequence). The CDR3 nucleotides are TGTGCCACCAGCAGATCGAAAACTTGGACAGGGGGCTTCATGGGCAATCAGCCCCAGCATTTT. Translated, it gives CATSRSKTWTGGFMGNQPQHF.

V gene TRBV12-3 or TRBV12-4 combines with J gene TRBJ1-2; D may be TRBD1 (5 bases). Deletions cut 2 bases from V and 8 bases from J, with 12 bases between. This CDR3 has 13 amino acids. The CDR3 nucleotides are TGTGCCAGCAGTTTACGGTACCAGGGCGGCTACACCTTC. Protein: CASSLRYQGGYTF.

J is TRBJ1-1 and V is TRBV6-4; 8 nucleotides match TRBD1. CDR3 length equals 20 residues. CDR1 is MRHNA, CDR2 SNTAGT, per germline. The ends lost 0 bases at V and 1 base at J; junction bases unmatched: 16. The CDR3 bases are TGTGCCAGCAGTGACTCTCCCCATTGCAGGGGGCGCGTGACGAACACTGAAGCTTTCTTT. Translated: CASSDSPHCRGRVTNTEAFF.

The chain employs TRBV7-9 and TRBJ2-1, with TRBD2 identical over 13 bases. This CDR3 spans 16 amino acids. V trimming: 1 base; J trimming: 7 bases; junction bases outside the gene matches: 4. Germline assignment: CDR1 SEHNR and CDR2 FQNEAQ (reference sequence). The DNA of the CDR3 is TGTGCCAGCAGCTTAGGGACTAGCGGGGGAACAAATGAGCAGTTCTTC. Encoded protein: CASSLGTSGGTNEQFF. The full variable domain, with the rest looked up from reference TRBV7-9 and TRBJ2-1, is DTGVSQNPRHKITKRGQNVTFRCDPISEHNRLYWYRQTLGQGPEFLTYFQNEAQLEKSRLLSDRFSAERPKGSFSTLEIQRTEQGDSAMYLCASSLGTSGGTNEQFFGPGTRLTVL.

The CDR3 bases are TGTGCCACCAGCAGAGATCGAACTTCTGAATACAATCAGCCCCAGCATTTT. Translation: CATSRDRTSEYNQPQHF. The V call is TRBV15, the J call TRBJ1-5, with unresolved D. The CDR3 has 17 amino acids. Trimming cost V 0 bases and J 3 bases, with 15 bases left between them. CDR1 LNHNV and CDR2 YYDKDF come from the germline V gene (reference sequence).

This clone was detected only a few times. The V gene is TRBV4-1, the J gene TRBJ2-3; tentative D call: TRBD2 (6 bases). This CDR3 region has 15 residues. The germline V and J ends were trimmed by 1 base and 5 bases, with 13 bases remaining between them. CDR1 is MGHRA and CDR2 is YSYEKL in the germline V gene. The CDR3 region is CASSQVSGVQDTQYF. As DNA, the CDR3 is TGCGCCAGCAGCCAAGTTTCGGGAGTGCAAGATACGCAGTATTTT.

This chain links TRBV11-2 with TRBJ1-4, with D uncertain. In germline, CDR1 is SGHAT, CDR2 FQNNGV. Trimming shortened V by 3 bases and J by 1 base, and 6 bases separated the two germline ends. The CDR3 is made up of 14 amino acids. DNA for the CDR3: TGTGCCAGCAGCTTGGCGGGAACTAATGAAAAACTGTTTTTT. Its protein product is CASSLAGTNEKLFF.

V usage is TRBV12-5 and J usage is TRBJ2-1; 9 bases are a match to TRBD1. This CDR3 is 16 amino acids long. J gave up 9 bases and V 1 base, and 10 bases lay outside the gene matches. Germline CDR1 and CDR2: LGHNT and FRNRAP. The CDR3 region is CASGLGWTGAAGEQFF. DNA of the CDR3: TGTGCTAGTGGTTTGGGCTGGACAGGGGCCGCAGGTGAGCAGTTCTTC. Filled out from reference TRBV12-5 and TRBJ2-1, the complete variable domain reads DARVTQTPRHKVTEMGQEVTMRCQPILGHNTVFWYRQTMMQGLELLAYFRNRAPLDDSGMPKDRFSAEMPDATLATLKIQPSEPRDSAVYFCASGLGWTGAAGEQFFGPGTRLTVL.

This clone was detected once. The chain joins TRBV29-1 to TRBJ2-1, with 9 bases that match TRBD1. The CDR3 runs to 14 residues. Germline CDR1 SQVTM, CDR2 ANQGSEA. V lost 5 bases, J lost 6 bases, and 8 bases stayed unmatched. CDR3 loop: CSVNRDRAGNEQFF. The CDR3 coding sequence is TGCAGCGTTAACCGGGACAGGGCAGGCAATGAGCAGTTCTTC.

V usage is TRBV5-1 and J usage is TRBJ1-6; 9 bases are shared with TRBD1. After removal of 5 bases from V and 8 bases from J, the junction contained 5 bases not matched to a gene. CDR3 length equals 14 residues. Germline V CDR1 and CDR2: SGHRS, YFSETQ. The CDR3 loop reads CASRAGQGDSPLHF. The CDR3 DNA reads as TGCGCCAGCAGGGCGGGACAGGGTGATTCACCCCTCCACTTT.

The chain employs TRBV7-9 and TRBJ1-1; D ambiguous. V was clipped by 4 bases and J by 4 bases, with 10 bases between them. The germline V gene encodes CDR1 SEHNR and CDR2 FQNEAQ (reference sequence). CDR3 length: 13 amino acids. The CDR3 protein is CASSSSGSTEAFF. The CDR3 nucleotides read TGTGCCAGCAGCTCGTCAGGATCCACTGAAGCTTTCTTT.

This clone was recorded only once. V is TRBV21-1 and J is TRBJ1-1; TRBD1, the table's D call, was not compared with the DNA. TRBV21-1 is a documented pseudogene. The CDR3 spans 14 residues. The CDR3 DNA reads TGTGCCAACTTTTGTCAGGGTTCCGGAACTGAAGCTTTCTTT. Its translation is CANFCQGSGTEAFF.

The gene calls are TRBV6-5 and TRBJ2-7; 11 positions match TRBD1. The CDR3 runs 16 residues. The V gene's germline CDR1 is MNHEY and CDR2 SVGAGI. V shed 1 base and J 3 bases; nucleotides not matched to a gene: 5. CDR3 loop: CASSYYRDRGYYEQYV. The CDR3 bases are TGTGCCAGCAGTTACTACCGGGACAGGGGGTACTACGAGCAGTACGTC.

This rearrangement joins TRBV27 to TRBJ1-5; 7 bases match TRBD1. The germline gives CDR1 MNHEY, CDR2 SMNVEV (reference sequence). V was pared by 6 bases and J by 1 base, with 6 bases of the junction left unmatched. The CDR3 sequence is 15 residues long. The CDR3 DNA sequence: TGTGCCAGCAGATTGACAGGGCTAAGCAATCAGCCCCAGCATTTT. Translation gives CASRLTGLSNQPQHF.

J is TRBJ1-3 and V is TRBV27, with D perhaps TRBD1 (5 bases). This CDR3 is 14 amino acids long. The ends were cut back, 5 bases at V and 2 bases at J, with 10 bases in the middle. From germline, CDR1 is MNHEY and CDR2 SMNVEV (reference sequence). CDR3 protein: CASSPQVTGNTIYF. CDR3 DNA sequence: TGTGCCAGCAGTCCACAGGTCACTGGAAACACCATATATTTT.

The chain uses TRBV5-4 and TRBJ2-5, with D perhaps TRBD2 (6 bases). Germline CDR1 SGHNT, CDR2 YYREEE (reference sequence). V gave up 4 bases and J gave up 2 bases, with 12 bases separating them. The CDR3 is made up of 14 amino acids. DNA of the CDR3: TGTGCCAGCAGCCCTGCTGCGGGGCAAGAGACCCAGTACTTC. As protein: CASSPAAGQETQYF.

V is TRBV24-1 and J is TRBJ1-1; D is ambiguous. The germline V gene has CDR1 KGHDR and CDR2 SFDVKD. CDR3 length: 15 amino acids. V lost 3 bases, J lost 0 bases, and 10 bases lay in between. CDR3 sequence: CATSDGGRMNTEAFF. The DNA for the CDR3 is TGTGCCACCAGTGATGGAGGACGGATGAACACTGAAGCTTTCTTT.

The genes are TRBV30 and TRBJ1-5, with 10 bases that match TRBD1. Looked up from germline, CDR1 is GTSNPN and CDR2 is SVGIG (reference sequence). Trimming at V came to 3 bases and at J to 8 bases, leaving 10 bases not matched to a gene. The CDR3 length is 15 residues. CDR3 in amino acids: CAWSEGDRGPEPQHF. As DNA, the CDR3 is TGTGCCTGGAGCGAAGGGGACAGGGGTCCGGAGCCCCAGCATTTT.

The rearrangement links TRBV12-3 or TRBV12-4 to TRBJ1-3; a possible D gene is TRBD1 (5 bases). With 8 bases removed from V and 7 bases from J, the gap between germline ends came to 12 bases. The CDR3 sequence is 12 residues long. As DNA, the CDR3 is TGTGCCAGCGGGGCAGGGCCGAACACCATATATTTT. This sequence encodes CASGAGPNTIYF.

V and J are TRBV5-6 and TRBJ1-2; D unresolved. V lost 3 bases, J lost 8 bases, and 23 bases lay in between. Per the germline V gene, CDR1 is SGHDT and CDR2 is YYEEEE. The CDR3 has 16 amino acids. The CDR3 region has the DNA TGTGCCAGCAGCTCCCCGTCGACCGGGAGTACCGGGGGCTACACCTTC. Its translation: CASSSPSTGSTGGYTF.

The chain uses TRBV9 and TRBJ1-1; D not resolved. CDR3 length: 13 residues. Germline CDR1 reads SGDLS; CDR2 reads YYNGEE. The germline V and J ends were trimmed by 0 bases and 4 bases, with 7 bases remaining between them. The chain's CDR3 is CASSVAPLTEAFF. As DNA, the CDR3 is TGTGCCAGCAGCGTAGCTCCTCTCACTGAAGCTTTCTTT.

The rearrangement links TRBV6-5 to TRBJ2-5, with 7 bases that match TRBD1. Germline loops: CDR1 MNHEY, CDR2 SVGAGI. This CDR3 is 14 amino acids long. The trim removed 2 bases at V and 5 bases at J, leaving 5 bases unmatched. For the CDR3, the DNA is TGTGCCAGCAGTTACCCAGGGGGTAGTGAGACCCAGTACTTC. The encoded protein is CASSYPGGSETQYF.

The V and J genes are TRBV3-1 (or the pseudogene TRBV3-2) and TRBJ1-3; D is uncertain. Trimming removed 0 bases from V and 7 bases from J, with 4 bases in between. Germline V gene data show CDR1 as LGHDT and CDR2 as YNNKEL (reference sequence). The CDR3 is made up of 12 amino acids. The CDR3 DNA reads as TGTGCCAGCAGCCAAGACCGTAACACCATATATTTT. Its protein is CASSQDRNTIYF.

The DNA of the CDR3 is TGTGCCAGCAGTGGACAGGGTTTGGGCTATGGCTACACCTTC. As protein: CASSGQGLGYGYTF. The chain links TRBV27 to TRBJ1-2, with TRBD1 matching 8 bases. CDR1 is MNHEY, CDR2 SMNVEV, per germline (reference sequence). V was clipped by 5 bases and J by 4 bases; unmatched bases: 6. This CDR3 is 14 amino acids long.

The CDR3 region has the DNA TGTGCCAGCAGCTTGACAGCCTTGAACACTGAAGCTTTCTTT. This codes for CASSLTALNTEAFF. The gene calls are TRBV7-9 and TRBJ1-1; tentative D call: TRBD1 (5 bases). V was trimmed by 3 bases and J by 0 bases, leaving 8 bases between them. In germline, CDR1 is SEHNR, CDR2 FQNEAQ (reference sequence). This CDR3 region has 14 residues.

This chain links TRBV6-5 with TRBJ2-1, with 12 bases lining up with TRBD2. With 8 bases clipped from V and 4 bases from J, the junction kept 6 bases outside the gene matches. The CDR3 runs to 15 residues. CDR1 MNHEY and CDR2 SVGAGI come from the germline V gene. In DNA form, the CDR3 reads TGTGCCAGCGGAGAACTAGCGGGGGGATACAATGAGCAGTTCTTC. It is translated as CASGELAGGYNEQFF.

The J gene is TRBJ1-1, the V gene TRBV7-9; D gene uncertain. The CDR3 length is 11 residues. V was trimmed by 4 bases and J by 5 bases, leaving 5 bases between them. CDR1 and CDR2 (germline): SEHNR, FQNEAQ (reference sequence). The CDR3 loop reads CASSSGTEAFF. The CDR3 nucleotides read TGTGCCAGCAGCTCGGGGACTGAAGCTTTCTTT.

The chain joins TRBV25-1 to TRBJ1-1; possible D gene TRBD1, 6 bases. Trimming cost V 7 bases and J 5 bases, with 14 bases left between them. The germline V gene encodes CDR1 MGHDK and CDR2 SYGVNS. CDR3 length: 13 residues. The CDR3 bases are TGTGCCAGCACGGCAGGGGAGGGGACTGAAGCTTTCTTT. Its protein is CASTAGEGTEAFF. The full variable domain, in which reference TRBV25-1 and TRBJ1-1 provide the parts outside the CDR3, is EADIYQTPRYLVIGTGKKITLECSQTMGHDKMYWYQQDPGMELHLIHYSYGVNSTEKGDLSSESTVSRIRTEHFPLTLESARPSHTSQYLCASTAGEGTEAFFGQGTRLTVV.

V usage is TRBV10-2 and J usage is TRBJ1-2; TRBD1 matches at 8 bases. Germline-derived CDR1 and CDR2 are WSHSY and SAAADI. V was pared by 6 bases and J by 5 bases, with 2 bases of the junction left unmatched. The CDR3 extends over 12 amino acids. CDR3 sequence (DNA): TGCGCCAGCAGAGGGGACAGGTATGGCTACACCTTC. Residues: CASRGDRYGYTF.

This sequence joins TRBV2 and TRBJ1-5, with 8 bases lining up with TRBD1. Germline V gene data show CDR1 as SNHLY and CDR2 as FYNNEI. Trimming cost V 3 bases and J 11 bases; bases outside gene matches: 6. The length of the CDR3 is 13 residues. CDR3 protein: CASSDGQGPSQHF. CDR3 in DNA: TGTGCCAGCAGTGACGGACAGGGCCCTTCCCAGCATTTT.